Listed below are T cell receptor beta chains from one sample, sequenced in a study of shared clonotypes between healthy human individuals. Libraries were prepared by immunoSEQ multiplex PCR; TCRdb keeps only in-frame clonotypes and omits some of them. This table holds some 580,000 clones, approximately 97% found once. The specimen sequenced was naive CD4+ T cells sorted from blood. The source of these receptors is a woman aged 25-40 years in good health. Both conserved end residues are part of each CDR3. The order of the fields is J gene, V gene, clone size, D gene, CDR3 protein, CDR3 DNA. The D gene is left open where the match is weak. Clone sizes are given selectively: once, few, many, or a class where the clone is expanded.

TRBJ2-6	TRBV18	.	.	CASSPGAGANVLTF	TGTGCCAGCTCACCCGGAGCTGGGGCCAACGTCCTGACTTTC
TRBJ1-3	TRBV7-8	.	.	CASSLVNYHSGNTIYF	TGTGCCAGCAGCTTAGTTAATTACCACTCTGGAAACACCATATATTTT
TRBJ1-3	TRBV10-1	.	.	CASSASMGSTIYF	TGCGCCAGCTCAGCCTCAATGGGAAGCACCATATATTTT
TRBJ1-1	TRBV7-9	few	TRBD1	CASSPRGTARTEAFF	TGTGCCAGCAGCCCAAGGGGGACAGCTAGAACTGAAGCTTTCTTT
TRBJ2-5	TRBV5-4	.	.	CASSWGDRETQYF	TGTGCCAGCAGCTGGGGGGACAGAGAGACCCAGTACTTC
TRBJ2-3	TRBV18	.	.	CASSPPPRGTDTQYF	TGTGCCAGCTCACCCCCGCCGCGCGGCACAGATACGCAGTATTTT
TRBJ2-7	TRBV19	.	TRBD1	CASSDQQGQFDEQYF	TGTGCCAGTAGTGACCAACAGGGGCAATTCGACGAGCAGTACTTC
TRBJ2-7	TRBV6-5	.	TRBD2	CASSTLRGSSYEQYF	TGTGCCAGCAGTACCTTGCGGGGGAGCTCCTACGAGCAGTACTTC
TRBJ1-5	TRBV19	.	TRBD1	CAIGTRQGGQPQHF	TGTGCCATAGGAACCAGACAGGGTGGTCAGCCCCAGCATTTT
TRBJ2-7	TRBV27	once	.	CASSLKGPSPTKQYF	TGTGCCAGCAGTTTAAAGGGGCCCTCTCCTACGAAGCAGTACTTC
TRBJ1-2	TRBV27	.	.	CASSLGRPHYGYTF	TGTGCCAGCAGCCTGGGACGGCCTCACTATGGCTACACCTTC
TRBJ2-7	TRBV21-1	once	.	CASSSGKGQRLHEQYF	TGTGCCAGCAGCAGCGGGAAGGGACAGAGACTTCACGAGCAGTACTTC
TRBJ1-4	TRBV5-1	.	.	CASSLGRDNEKLFF	TGCGCCAGCAGCTTGGGACGGGATAATGAAAAACTGTTTTTT
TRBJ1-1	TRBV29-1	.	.	CSVADAGTEAFF	TGCAGCGTCGCGGATGCGGGCACTGAAGCTTTCTTT
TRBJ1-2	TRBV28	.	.	CASSFPTSGVGGYTF	TGTGCCAGCAGTTTCCCGACATCGGGGGTCGGGGGCTACACCTTC
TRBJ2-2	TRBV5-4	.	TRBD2	CASSSGLAGEREVGELFF	TGTGCCAGCAGCTCCGGACTAGCGGGAGAAAGAGAGGTCGGGGAGCTGTTTTTT
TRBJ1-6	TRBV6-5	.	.	CASSYEPAGNSPLHF	TGTGCCAGCAGTTACGAGCCGGCTGGTAATTCACCCCTCCACTTT
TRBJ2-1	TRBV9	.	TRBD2	CASSPWTSGIPGGNNEQFF	TGTGCCAGCAGCCCCTGGACTAGCGGGATTCCGGGGGGAAACAATGAGCAGTTCTTC
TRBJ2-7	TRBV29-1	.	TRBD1	CSVEEGQGIYEQYF	TGCAGCGTTGAAGAGGGACAGGGGATCTACGAGCAGTACTTC
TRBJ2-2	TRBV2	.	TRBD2	CASRLAENTGELFF	TGTGCCAGCAGACTAGCGGAGAACACCGGGGAGCTGTTTTTT
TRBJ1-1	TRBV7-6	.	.	CASSLGASMNTEAFF	TGTGCCAGCAGCTTAGGTGCCAGCATGAACACTGAAGCTTTCTTT
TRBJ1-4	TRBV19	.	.	CASSITGGTTNEKLFF	TGTGCCAGTAGTATAACAGGCGGAACAACTAATGAAAAACTGTTTTTT
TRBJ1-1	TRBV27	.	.	CASSFRARGLRGPMNTEAFF	TGTGCCAGCAGTTTTCGAGCCAGGGGACTCCGGGGCCCGATGAACACTGAAGCTTTCTTT
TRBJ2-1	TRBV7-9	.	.	CASTGDVFSYNEQFF	TGTGCCAGCACCGGGGACGTTTTCTCCTACAATGAGCAGTTCTTC
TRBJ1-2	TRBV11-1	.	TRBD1	CASSNPTDRSYGYTF	TGTGCCAGCAGCAACCCAACGGACAGGAGCTATGGCTACACCTTC
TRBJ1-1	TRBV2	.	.	CASSHERAGEAFF	TGTGCCAGCAGTCATGAACGAGCAGGGGAAGCTTTCTTT
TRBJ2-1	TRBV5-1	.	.	CASSSAGSLSYNEQFF	TGCGCCAGCAGCTCGGCCGGGTCCCTCTCCTACAATGAGCAGTTCTTC
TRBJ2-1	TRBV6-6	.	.	CASSYRGVSYNEQFF	TGTGCCAGCAGTTACCGCGGGGTCTCCTACAATGAGCAGTTCTTC
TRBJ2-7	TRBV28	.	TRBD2	CASIPRGGNGEQYF	TGTGCCAGCATCCCTAGGGGAGGGAATGGGGAGCAGTACTTC
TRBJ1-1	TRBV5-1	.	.	CASSTGRENTEAFF	TGCGCCAGCAGCACGGGACGGGAGAACACTGAAGCTTTCTTT
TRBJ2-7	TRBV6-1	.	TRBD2	CASSEGLAGPYEQYF	TGTGCCAGCAGTGAGGGACTAGCGGGACCCTACGAGCAGTACTTC
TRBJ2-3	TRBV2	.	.	CASSAQRDNTDTQYF	TGTGCCAGCAGTGCCCAACGGGACAACACAGATACGCAGTATTTT
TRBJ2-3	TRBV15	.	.	CATSRGVRTDTQYF	TGTGCCACCAGCAGAGGCGTGCGGACAGATACGCAGTATTTT
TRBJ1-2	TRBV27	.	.	CASSPIKDSVSNYGYTF	TGTGCCAGCAGTCCAATCAAGGACAGCGTCTCTAACTATGGCTACACCTTC
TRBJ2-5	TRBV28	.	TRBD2	CASSGGLAGTQETQYF	TGTGCCAGCAGTGGCGGACTAGCGGGGACCCAAGAGACCCAGTACTTC
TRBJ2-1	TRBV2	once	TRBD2	CASSATTGRNEQFF	TGTGCCAGCAGCGCCACAACCGGGAGGAATGAGCAGTTCTTC
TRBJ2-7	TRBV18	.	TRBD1	CASSPGQGSGEQYF	TGTGCCAGCTCACCGGGACAGGGATCGGGCGAGCAGTACTTC
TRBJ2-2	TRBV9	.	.	CASSVANRATGELFF	TGTGCCAGCAGCGTAGCGAACAGGGCCACCGGGGAGCTGTTTTTT
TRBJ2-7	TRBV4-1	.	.	CASSQDRAVQQYF	TGCGCCAGCAGCCAAGATCGGGCAGTACAGCAGTACTTC
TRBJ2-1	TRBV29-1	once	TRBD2	CSVAERLAAYNEQFF	TGCAGCGTTGCCGAGCGACTAGCGGCCTACAATGAGCAGTTCTTC
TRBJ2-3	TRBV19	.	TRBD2	CASSLGRAPDTQYF	TGTGCCAGTAGTCTAGGGAGGGCCCCAGATACGCAGTATTTT
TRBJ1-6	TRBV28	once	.	CASSLWGVRNSPLHF	TGTGCCAGCAGTTTATGGGGGGTAAGGAATTCACCCCTCCACTTT
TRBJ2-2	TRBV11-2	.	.	CASSPGFSTGELFF	TGTGCCAGCAGCCCGGGATTCTCCACCGGGGAGCTGTTTTTT
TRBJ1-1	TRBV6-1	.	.	CASRTGRGETEAFF	TGTGCCAGCAGAACCGGCAGGGGCGAGACTGAAGCTTTCTTT
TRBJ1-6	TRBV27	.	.	CASRPTGYNSPLHF	TGTGCCAGCAGACCCACAGGCTATAATTCACCCCTCCACTTT
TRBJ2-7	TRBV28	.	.	CASSPNPNRDFYEQYF	TGTGCCAGCAGTCCGAACCCCAACAGGGATTTCTACGAGCAGTACTTC
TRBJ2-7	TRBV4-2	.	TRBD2	CASSQPDSGSYYEQYF	TGTGCCAGCAGCCAACCCGACAGCGGGAGTTACTACGAGCAGTACTTC
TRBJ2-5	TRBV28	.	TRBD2	CASSRGGGQETQYF	TGTGCCAGCAGTCGGGGGGGCGGTCAAGAGACCCAGTACTTC